The rows below give T cell receptor beta chains drawn from one sample of a study of a mutant IDH1 vaccine in newly diagnosed glioma. The repertoire was sequenced with immunoSEQ multiplex PCR; TCRdb's copy has only in-frame clones and lacks some. The sample has roughly 34,000 clones, around nine tenths seen once. These receptors' antigens are unknown. Sample: PBMCs, taken from a glioma patient whose treatment included an IDH1 peptide vaccine. The receptors shown here come from a woman younger than 45 with glioma. CDR3s include the opening cysteine and the closing phenylalanine or tryptophan. A D gene is named only where the DNA matches it firmly. Some rows mark clone size as missing; the rest say once, few, many or name a class of expanded clone.

v_gene: TRBV6-5; d_gene: -; abundance: -; j_gene: TRBJ1-2; CDR3nt: TGTGCCAGCAGTTACTCGGGGGGATTCCACTATGGCTACACCTTC; CDR3aa: CASSYSGGFHYGYTF
v_gene: TRBV5-6; d_gene: TRBD1; abundance: -; j_gene: TRBJ1-2; CDR3nt: TGTGCCAGCAGCTTCGGGACAGGGAGTAACTATGGCTACACCTTC; CDR3aa: CASSFGTGSNYGYTF
v_gene: TRBV4-3; d_gene: -; abundance: -; j_gene: TRBJ2-6; CDR3nt: TGCGCCAGCAGCCAAGAGGTCTCCTCTGGGGCCAACGTCCTGACTTTC; CDR3aa: CASSQEVSSGANVLTF
v_gene: TRBV2; d_gene: -; abundance: few; j_gene: TRBJ1-2; CDR3nt: TGTGCCAGCAGCGGAGATGACTATGGCTACACCTTC; CDR3aa: CASSGDDYGYTF
v_gene: TRBV6-5; d_gene: TRBD1; abundance: -; j_gene: TRBJ1-2; CDR3nt: TGTGCCAGCAGCCCCGGACAGGGAAGTAGCTACACCTTC; CDR3aa: CASSPGQGSSYTF
v_gene: TRBV19; d_gene: -; abundance: few; j_gene: TRBJ1-1; CDR3nt: TGTGCCAGTAGGGGTAGTCACACTGAAGCTTTCTTT; CDR3aa: CASRGSHTEAFF
v_gene: TRBV4-2; d_gene: TRBD1; abundance: -; j_gene: TRBJ1-2; CDR3nt: TGTGCCAGCAGCCCGGACAGGGGGATCGAGGGCTACACCTTC; CDR3aa: CASSPDRGIEGYTF
v_gene: TRBV30; d_gene: -; abundance: -; j_gene: TRBJ1-5; CDR3nt: TGTGCCTGGAGTGTACGTGGGGATACCCAGCCCCAGCATTTT; CDR3aa: CAWSVRGDTQPQHF
v_gene: TRBV5-1; d_gene: -; abundance: -; j_gene: TRBJ2-5; CDR3nt: TGCGCCAGCAGCCTTCTAGGACAAGAGACCCAGTACTTC; CDR3aa: CASSLLGQETQYF
v_gene: TRBV29-1; d_gene: -; abundance: -; j_gene: TRBJ1-1; CDR3nt: TGCAGCGTTGATGCGGGGAGGCTCATGAACACTGAAGCTTTCTTT; CDR3aa: CSVDAGRLMNTEAFF
v_gene: TRBV4-3; d_gene: -; abundance: -; j_gene: TRBJ1-1; CDR3nt: TGCGCCAGCAGCCAAGATCGGGGTGGTGAAGCTTTCTTT; CDR3aa: CASSQDRGGEAFF
v_gene: TRBV6-5; d_gene: -; abundance: -; j_gene: TRBJ1-4; CDR3nt: TGTGCCAGCAGTTACTCATGGGAGCCAACTAATGAAAAACTGTTTTTT; CDR3aa: CASSYSWEPTNEKLFF
v_gene: TRBV25-1; d_gene: -; abundance: -; j_gene: TRBJ1-5; CDR3nt: TGTGCCAGCAGTGGGAGCGGGGGTCAGCCCCAGCATTTT; CDR3aa: CASSGSGGQPQHF
v_gene: TRBV13; d_gene: -; abundance: once; j_gene: TRBJ1-2; CDR3nt: TGTGCCAGCAGCTCCCTGGACGGACCGGTAGCTAACTATGGCTACACCTTC; CDR3aa: CASSSLDGPVANYGYTF
v_gene: TRBV7-2; d_gene: -; abundance: -; j_gene: TRBJ2-5; CDR3nt: TGTGCCAGCGAGGAGAGTGGAGAGACCCAGTACTTC; CDR3aa: CASEESGETQYF
v_gene: TRBV5-1; d_gene: -; abundance: -; j_gene: TRBJ2-7; CDR3nt: TGCGCCAGTACGACAAGGGACGGCGCCTACGAGCAGTACTTC; CDR3aa: CASTTRDGAYEQYF
v_gene: TRBV6-4; d_gene: -; abundance: -; j_gene: TRBJ2-2; CDR3nt: TGTGCCAGCAGTGTCTTCCACGAAAGCACCGGGGAGCTGTTTTTT; CDR3aa: CASSVFHESTGELFF